One and the same sample provided the 17 T cell receptor beta chains below, sequenced in a study of early T cells in non-severe SARS-CoV-2 infection. MiXCR, run by TCRdb on the 5' RACE reads, gives a single entry per CDR3 protein. The data contain 80,000 or so distinct CDR3 sequences, roughly 13% of them singletons. The sample comprised whole blood. The receptor set was obtained from an adult who was a healthcare worker with PCR-confirmed SARS-CoV-2 infection or an uninfected control (not recorded which).

V usage is TRBV21-1 and J usage is TRBJ2-7; TRBD2 reflects the table's D call only, with no check against the DNA. TRBV21-1 is deemed a pseudogene. This CDR3 has 16 amino acids. The CDR3 DNA reads TGTGCCAGCAGCAAAGAAGGCAAGCGGGACTGGTACGAGCAGTACTTC. Translating it yields CASSKEGKRDWYEQYF.

This clonotype was detected ten times or more. This chain connects TRBV18 to TRBJ2-2; D is undetermined. Germline-derived CDR1 and CDR2 are KGHSH and LQKENI. V was pared by 5 bases and J by 5 bases, with 18 bases between. CDR3 length: 16 residues. CDR3 DNA sequence: TGTGCCAGCTCATCAATAAGAACACCCCAAACCGGGGAGCTGTTTTTT. Amino acids: CASSSIRTPQTGELFF.

This clonotype was seen a few times. This sequence joins TRBV29-1 and TRBJ2-3; D unclear. Trimming removed 7 bases from V and 8 bases from J, with 19 bases in between. CDR1 is SQVTM and CDR2 is ANQGSEA in the germline V gene. CDR3 length: 13 amino acids. CDR3 nucleotides: TGCAGCGCCCCGGGTCCCCCCCCAGCTACGCAGTATTTT. Translation: CSAPGPPPATQYF.

This clonotype was counted a few times. V and J are TRBV30 and TRBJ1-2; perhaps TRBD1 as D (6 bases). The V end was cut by 3 bases, the J end by 4 bases, with 12 bases between. This CDR3 comprises 13 residues. Looked up from germline, CDR1 is GTSNPN and CDR2 is SVGIG (reference sequence). CDR3 sequence: CAWSKQGPYGYTF. DNA of the CDR3: TGTGCCTGGAGCAAACAGGGTCCCTATGGCTACACCTTC.

The rearrangement links TRBV24-1 to TRBJ2-6; TRBD1 agrees at 7 bases. The CDR3 consists of 20 residues. Germline CDR1 KGHDR, CDR2 SFDVKD. V shed 3 bases, J shed 0 bases, and the junction held 13 bases outside the gene matches. The CDR3 is CATSDGPTGVKSSGANVLTF. The CDR3 nucleotides read TGTGCCACCAGTGATGGTCCCACAGGGGTTAAGAGCTCTGGGGCCAACGTCCTGACTTTC.

This clonotype was seen repeatedly, ten times or more. V gene TRBV3-1 combines with J gene TRBJ1-1, with TRBD1 identical over 7 bases. The V segment lost 6 bases and the J segment 8 bases; nucleotides outside the gene matches: 0. The CDR3 is made up of 10 amino acids. Germline values: CDR1 LGHDT, CDR2 YNNKEL (reference sequence). The CDR3 nucleotides are TGTGCCAGCAGGGACAGGGAAGCTTTCTTT. Encoded protein: CASRDREAFF.

The gene calls are TRBV6-5 and TRBJ1-6, with 10 bases lining up with TRBD1. Unmatched junction bases numbered 2, after V lost 5 bases and J lost 7 bases. The germline V gene encodes CDR1 MNHEY and CDR2 SVGAGI. The CDR3 sequence is 14 residues long. DNA for the CDR3: TGTGCCAGCAGTCGGACAGGGGGGAATTCACCCCTCCACTTT. Residues: CASSRTGGNSPLHF.

The gene calls are TRBV27 and TRBJ2-7; maybe TRBD2 (6 bases). CDR1 is MNHEY and CDR2 is SMNVEV in the germline V gene (reference sequence). The V gene lost 2 bases and the J gene lost 7 bases, with 18 bases spanning the gap. CDR3 size: 15 residues. The CDR3 sequence: CASSLRMNGAGEQYF. CDR3 bases: TGTGCCAGCAGTTTACGGATGAATGGGGCGGGAGAGCAGTACTTC.

This clonotype was detected only a few times. The rearrangement joins TRBV20-1 to TRBJ1-1; 8 bases are shared with TRBD1. V dropped 0 bases and J dropped 1; count of bases not matched to a gene: 10. This CDR3 has 17 residues. Germline CDR1 DFQATT, CDR2 SNEGSKA (reference sequence). CDR3 in DNA: TGCAGTGCTAGAGATTCCCCCCCCCAGGGGGCGAACACTGAAGCTTTCTTT. Amino acid sequence: CSARDSPPQGANTEAFF.

The V and J genes are TRBV3-1 and TRBJ2-3, with D hard to call. This CDR3 has 16 residues. The ends were cut back, 1 base at V and 1 base at J, with 12 bases in the middle. Germline V gives CDR1 LGHDT, CDR2 YNNKEL (reference sequence). The CDR3 loop is CASSQVMGTRTDTQYF. In DNA, the CDR3 is TGTGCCAGCAGCCAAGTCATGGGAACTCGCACAGATACGCAGTATTTT.

This clonotype was observed a few times. This rearrangement joins TRBV10-3 to TRBJ2-3; D is uncertain. Germline V gene lookup returns CDR1 ENHRY and CDR2 SYGVKD. Trimming took 3 bases from V and 4 from J, leaving 8 bases between them. The CDR3 spans 13 residues. CDR3 bases: TGTGCCATCAGTGATAACCCTCCAGATACGCAGTATTTT. Residues: CAISDNPPDTQYF.

The chain recombines TRBV12-3 or TRBV12-4 with TRBJ2-4, with D maybe TRBD2 (5 bases). The CDR3 consists of 16 residues. The ends were cut back, 3 bases at V and 3 bases at J, with 15 bases in the middle. CDR3 residues: CASSFAGQYFKNIQYF. In nucleotides, the CDR3 is TGTGCCAGCAGTTTCGCGGGTCAATACTTCAAAAACATTCAGTACTTC.

This clonotype has at least ten counts. The chain carries TRBV19 and TRBJ2-5, with TRBD1 matching over 9 bases. CDR3 size: 14 residues. The germline V gene has CDR1 LNHDA and CDR2 SQIVND (reference sequence). The junction had 4 bases not matched to a gene; V was cut back by 3 bases and J by 5 bases. CDR3: CASSIWTGEETQYF. CDR3 nucleotides: TGTGCCAGTAGTATTTGGACAGGGGAGGAGACCCAGTACTTC.

This clonotype was seen many times. The chain carries TRBV18 and TRBJ1-1; TRBD1 is a possible D gene (5 bases). Germline CDR1 KGHSH, CDR2 LQKENI. The CDR3 is 15 amino acids. Between the trimmed V and J ends, which lost 3 bases and 4 bases, there was a span of 15 bases. CDR3 nucleotide sequence: TGTGCCAGCTCACCCGACGGGGGGAGAGGCACTGAAGCTTTCTTT. Translating it yields CASSPDGGRGTEAFF.

About this clonotype itself: The CDR3 end shows no conserved phenylalanine or tryptophan, and so a read error is likely. This sequence joins TRBV5-1 and TRBJ2-7; 8 positions match TRBD1. Germline V lookup: CDR1 SGHRS, CDR2 YFSETQ. Trimming removed 3 bases from V and 2 bases from J; junction bases left unmatched: 10. The CDR3 loop spans 16 amino acids. CDR3 nucleotide sequence: TGCGCCAGCAGCTCTGGACAGGGTTTTGGGACCTACGAGCAGTACTAC. This sequence encodes CASSSGQGFGTYEQYY.

This clonotype was counted ten times or more. The chain combines TRBV6-5 with TRBJ1-2; D might be TRBD1 (6 bases). Between the trimmed V and J ends, which lost 7 bases and 6 bases, there was a span of 18 bases. Germline V lookup: CDR1 MNHEY, CDR2 SVGAGI. The CDR3 has 14 residues. The CDR3 DNA reads TGTGCCAGCACCCCGTCGGGGGGGGCAGATGGCTACACCTTC. Its protein is CASTPSGGADGYTF.

The chain uses TRBV6-1 and TRBJ2-3, with TRBD2 as a possible D gene (6 bases). With 1 base removed from V and 5 bases from J, the gap between germline ends came to 10 bases. The CDR3 is 14 amino acids. Germline V gene sequence: CDR1 MNHNS, CDR2 SASEGT. DNA of the CDR3: TGTGCCAGCAGTGAAGTCGATAGCGGAGATACGCAGTATTTT. Its translation: CASSEVDSGDTQYF.